These T cell receptor beta chains were read from a single sample in a study of sequential checkpoint blockade in melanoma. TCRdb keeps only in-frame clones here, not all; method: immunoSEQ multiplex PCR. This sample carries 13,000 to 15,000 clones, 52% of them seen once, and the ten largest clones take roughly 15%. This specimen consisted of CD8+ T cells sorted from blood (inferred from file names), obtained from a patient given nivolumab and ipilimumab in sequence. Every receptor here comes from a human donor with melanoma. Both conserved end residues are trimmed from each CDR3. The D gene is left open where the match is weak.

CDR3aa: ASSLYRGGTEAF; d_gene: TRBD1; v_gene: TRBV6-5; j_gene: TRBJ1-1
CDR3aa: ASSLRGDSGNTIY; d_gene: -; v_gene: TRBV5-5; j_gene: TRBJ1-3
CDR3aa: ASSQEGLANEQF; d_gene: -; v_gene: TRBV4-1; j_gene: TRBJ2-1
CDR3aa: ASSYRTVLNTEAF; d_gene: -; v_gene: TRBV11-2; j_gene: TRBJ1-1
CDR3aa: AWSGGRDTGELF; d_gene: -; v_gene: TRBV30; j_gene: TRBJ2-2
CDR3aa: ASRTPGASPLH; d_gene: -; v_gene: TRBV6-5; j_gene: TRBJ1-6
CDR3aa: ASSLAGDTIY; d_gene: -; v_gene: TRBV5-4; j_gene: TRBJ1-3
CDR3aa: ASTEVYNSPLH; d_gene: -; v_gene: TRBV28; j_gene: TRBJ1-6
CDR3aa: ASSSGTGLLSNQPQH; d_gene: TRBD1; v_gene: TRBV27; j_gene: TRBJ1-5
CDR3aa: SIAPGSGNTEAF; d_gene: -; v_gene: TRBV29-1; j_gene: TRBJ1-1
CDR3aa: ASSLVGLAGGNNEQF; d_gene: TRBD2; v_gene: TRBV7-9; j_gene: TRBJ2-1
CDR3aa: AWSRGGGTQY; d_gene: -; v_gene: TRBV30; j_gene: TRBJ2-5
CDR3aa: ASSSSRDKSQPQH; d_gene: -; v_gene: TRBV7-8; j_gene: TRBJ1-5
CDR3aa: ASSLDRGQGLRGYT; d_gene: TRBD1; v_gene: TRBV5-1; j_gene: TRBJ1-2
CDR3aa: ASSLAGQGGEQF; d_gene: TRBD1; v_gene: TRBV7-6; j_gene: TRBJ2-1
CDR3aa: ASSDSAGSYNEQF; d_gene: -; v_gene: TRBV6-4; j_gene: TRBJ2-1
CDR3aa: ASSPGQGGDTQY; d_gene: TRBD1; v_gene: TRBV6-4; j_gene: TRBJ2-3
CDR3aa: ASSFGLAGGPTYEQY; d_gene: TRBD2; v_gene: TRBV27; j_gene: TRBJ2-7
CDR3aa: ASSWTGAYEQY; d_gene: TRBD1; v_gene: TRBV2; j_gene: TRBJ2-7
CDR3aa: ASSPPSYEQY; d_gene: -; v_gene: TRBV27; j_gene: TRBJ2-7
CDR3aa: ASSPPGGVGEQF; d_gene: -; v_gene: TRBV18; j_gene: TRBJ2-1
CDR3aa: ASSLVGRGSTEAF; d_gene: -; v_gene: TRBV7-6; j_gene: TRBJ1-1
CDR3aa: ASSHLRGINEKLF; d_gene: TRBD1; v_gene: TRBV19; j_gene: TRBJ1-4
CDR3aa: ASSWREDGYEQY; d_gene: TRBD2; v_gene: TRBV27; j_gene: TRBJ2-7
CDR3aa: ASSRLLQGFTEKLF; d_gene: -; v_gene: TRBV4-3; j_gene: TRBJ1-4
CDR3aa: ASSLIATGPPEAF; d_gene: TRBD1; v_gene: TRBV28; j_gene: TRBJ1-1
CDR3aa: AIRDLANYGYT; d_gene: -; v_gene: TRBV10-3; j_gene: TRBJ1-2
CDR3aa: ASMVGVQYNEQF; d_gene: -; v_gene: TRBV19; j_gene: TRBJ2-1
CDR3aa: ASSLRDRTSYEQY; d_gene: TRBD1; v_gene: TRBV4-1; j_gene: TRBJ2-7
CDR3aa: SGGQGAIGGYT; d_gene: TRBD1; v_gene: TRBV29-1; j_gene: TRBJ1-2
CDR3aa: ASSEPAGSSGNTIY; d_gene: -; v_gene: TRBV2; j_gene: TRBJ1-3